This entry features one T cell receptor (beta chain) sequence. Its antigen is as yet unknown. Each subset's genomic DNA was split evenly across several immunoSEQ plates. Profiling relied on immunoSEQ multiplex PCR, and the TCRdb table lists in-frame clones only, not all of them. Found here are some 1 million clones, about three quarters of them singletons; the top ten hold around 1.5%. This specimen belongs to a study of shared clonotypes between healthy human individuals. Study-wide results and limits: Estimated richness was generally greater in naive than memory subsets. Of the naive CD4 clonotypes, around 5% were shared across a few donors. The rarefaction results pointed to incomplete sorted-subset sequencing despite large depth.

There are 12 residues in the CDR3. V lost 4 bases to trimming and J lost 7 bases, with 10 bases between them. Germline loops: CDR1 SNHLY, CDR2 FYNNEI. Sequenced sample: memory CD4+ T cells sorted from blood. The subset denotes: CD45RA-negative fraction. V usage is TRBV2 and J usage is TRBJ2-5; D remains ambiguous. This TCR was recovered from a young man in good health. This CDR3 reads CASSGSAGTQYF. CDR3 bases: TGTGCCAGCAGTGGTTCAGCCGGGACCCAGTACTTC.